A single sample gave rise to the 13 T cell receptor beta chains below, sequenced in a study of blood T cell repertoires in COVID-19 (TCRdb year 2020). The receptor library was made with the immunoSEQ multiplex PCR assay. Held by TCRdb, this immuneACCESS table contains in-frame sequences only and omits some clones. Under half of the omission traces to an unresolved V gene where checked; the cause of the rest is unknown. Across this sample there are about 280,000 clones, with around 86% seen only once. The biggest ten clones account for 13% of the sample. The source material was peripheral blood. These receptors were taken from a human donor in a cohort sampled during active COVID-19.

This chain joins TRBV6-5 and TRBJ2-7, with 7 bases identical to TRBD2. Per the germline V gene, CDR1 is MNHEY and CDR2 is SVGAGI. V lost 6 bases and J lost 2; bases outside the gene matches: 10. The CDR3 is 15 amino acids. The CDR3 DNA is TGTGCCAGCAGGCTATCCTCCGGGGGGACCTACGAGCAGTACTTC. This encodes CASRLSSGGTYEQYF.

In its sample, this clone was seen a few times. V is TRBV5-8 and J is TRBJ2-1; 9 nucleotides match TRBD1. There are 15 residues in the CDR3. V gave up 2 bases and J gave up 8 bases; unmatched junction bases: 8. Germline V gene lookup returns CDR1 SGHTS and CDR2 YDEGEE. CDR3 DNA sequence: TGTGCCAGCAGCTTCCGGGACAGGGCCTCACATGAGCAGTTCTTC. As protein: CASSFRDRASHEQFF.

This chain connects TRBV2 to TRBJ2-2; TRBD1 aligns across 12 bases. The germline CDR1 and CDR2 sequences are SNHLY and FYNNEI. V gave up 11 bases and J gave up 6 bases; unmatched junction bases: 4. The CDR3 runs to 13 residues. In nucleotides, the CDR3 is TGTGCCGGGGGGACAGGGGGCCCCGGGGAGCTGTTTTTT. It translates to CAGGTGGPGELFF.

This chain connects TRBV6-1 to TRBJ1-5, with TRBD1 matching 8 bases. CDR1 and CDR2 (germline): MNHNS, SASEGT. This CDR3 spans 14 amino acids. The V gene end was trimmed by 3 bases and the J gene end by 7 bases; junction bases not matched to a gene: 5. Written as DNA, the CDR3 is TGTGCCAGCAGTGACGGGACAGGCAGGCAGCCCCAGCATTTT. As protein: CASSDGTGRQPQHF.

The chain recombines TRBV10-3 with TRBJ2-3, with 12 bases aligning to TRBD1. The V segment lost 4 bases and the J segment 4 bases; nucleotides outside the gene matches: 6. This CDR3 is 16 amino acids long. From germline, CDR1 is ENHRY and CDR2 SYGVKD. CDR3 protein: CAISGGTGGDSDTQYF. DNA for the CDR3: TGTGCCATCAGTGGTGGGACAGGGGGCGATTCAGATACGCAGTATTTT.

V gene TRBV7-6 combines with J gene TRBJ2-1; TRBD2 matches 14 bases. Germline trimming cut 5 bases from V and 9 bases from J; bases unmatched to any gene: 6. The germline gives CDR1 SGHVS, CDR2 FNYEAQ. The CDR3 extends over 15 amino acids. Written as DNA, the CDR3 is TGTGCCAGCAGCCAGGGACTAGCGGGAGTCGTTGAGCAGTTCTTC. It codes for CASSQGLAGVVEQFF.

The chain uses TRBV23-1 and TRBJ2-7; D possibly corresponds to TRBD2 (5 bases). TRBV23-1 falls under the ORF class, with uncertain function. Trimming pared 11 bases from V and 3 bases from J, leaving 17 bases between. The CDR3 sequence is 13 residues long. In DNA, the CDR3 is TGCGCCGTCCAGGCAGACGACTACTACGAGCAGTACTTC. This translates into CAVQADDYYEQYF.

The chain links TRBV14 to TRBJ1-3, with D maybe TRBD1 (6 bases). Per germline, CDR1 SGHDN and CDR2 FVKESK. The CDR3 extends over 18 amino acids. V gave up 0 bases and J gave up 3 bases, with 18 bases separating them. The DNA of the CDR3 is TGTGCCAGCAGCCAAGAGGAAGAGGGGGAACAGGGTGGAAACACCATATATTTT. Amino acid sequence: CASSQEEEGEQGGNTIYF.

This clone was recorded only once. V and J are TRBV5-1 and TRBJ1-1; possible D gene TRBD1, 6 bases. The V end lost 2 bases, the J end lost 1 base, and 9 bases lay between the germline ends. Germline V gene sequence: CDR1 SGHRS, CDR2 YFSETQ. The CDR3 length is 14 residues. The DNA for the CDR3 is TGCGCCAGCAGCTTTAGAGGGGGGAACACTGAAGCTTTCTTT. This translates into CASSFRGGNTEAFF.

In its sample, this clone was seen once. The rearrangement links TRBV12-5 to TRBJ2-7; possibly TRBD2 for D (6 bases). Trimming removed 5 bases at V and 4 bases at J, with 12 bases between. CDR3 length: 13 amino acids. The germline V gene has CDR1 LGHNT and CDR2 FRNRAP. For the CDR3, the DNA is TGTGCTAGTGGTCCCGCCCGGGGGTACGAGCAGTACTTC. It encodes CASGPARGYEQYF.

V gene TRBV5-6 combines with J gene TRBJ1-4; D unclear. The germline gives CDR1 SGHDT, CDR2 YYEEEE. V was trimmed by 0 bases and J by 10 bases, leaving 16 bases between them. The length of the CDR3 is 15 residues. CDR3 nucleotide sequence: TGTGCCAGCAGCTTGGTGGGCCTGGAGGGAGGAAAACTGTTTTTT. Protein: CASSLVGLEGGKLFF.

V is TRBV18 and J is TRBJ1-2; D unresolved. From germline, CDR1 is KGHSH and CDR2 LQKENI. The CDR3 spans 13 residues. Between the trimmed V and J ends, which lost 4 bases and 3 bases, there was a span of 9 bases. The CDR3 nucleotides are TGTGCCAGCTCACAGACCGAGGACTATGGCTACACCTTC. Its protein product is CASSQTEDYGYTF.

J is TRBJ2-1 and V is TRBV11-3, with 8 bases that match TRBD2. V was pared by 4 bases and J by 9 bases, with 5 bases of the junction left unmatched. This CDR3 is built from 13 residues. Germline V lookup: CDR1 SGHNT, CDR2 YENEEA. This chain's CDR3 is CASSSREGTEQFF. CDR3 nucleotide sequence: TGTGCCAGCAGCTCTCGGGAGGGTACTGAGCAGTTCTTC.